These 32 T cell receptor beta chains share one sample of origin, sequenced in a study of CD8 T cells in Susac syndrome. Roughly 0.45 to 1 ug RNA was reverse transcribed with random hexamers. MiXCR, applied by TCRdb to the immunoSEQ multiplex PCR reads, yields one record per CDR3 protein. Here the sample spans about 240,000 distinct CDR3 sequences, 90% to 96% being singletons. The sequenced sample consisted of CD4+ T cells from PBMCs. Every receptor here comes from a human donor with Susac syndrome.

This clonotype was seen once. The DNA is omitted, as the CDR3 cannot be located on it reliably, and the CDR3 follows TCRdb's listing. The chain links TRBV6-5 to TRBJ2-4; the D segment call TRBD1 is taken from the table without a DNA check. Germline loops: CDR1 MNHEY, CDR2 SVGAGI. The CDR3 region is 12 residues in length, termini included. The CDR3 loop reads CASSTSDRVICF.

CDR3 region: CASSRTVILNTEAFF. DNA for the CDR3: TGTGCCAGCAGTCGGACCGTGATTTTGAACACTGAAGCTTTCTTT. The chain is built from TRBV12-3 or TRBV12-4 and TRBJ1-1; D unresolved. This CDR3 spans 15 amino acids. V dropped 5 bases and J dropped 0 bases, with 13 bases sitting between them.

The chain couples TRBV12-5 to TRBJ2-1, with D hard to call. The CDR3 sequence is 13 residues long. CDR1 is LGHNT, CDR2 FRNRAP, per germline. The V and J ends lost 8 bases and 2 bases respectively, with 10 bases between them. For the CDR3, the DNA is TGTGCTAGTCGTAATGTGACCTACAATGAGCAGTTCTTC. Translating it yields CASRNVTYNEQFF.

In nucleotides, the CDR3 is TGTGCCAGCAGCCAACCCCGCGGGAGGGCCACCGGGGAGCTGTTTTTT. This translates into CASSQPRGRATGELFF. This chain joins TRBV7-9 and TRBJ2-2; 9 nucleotides line up with TRBD2. V shed 5 bases, J shed 4 bases, and the junction held 8 bases outside the gene matches. The CDR3 length is 16 residues. Per germline, CDR1 SEHNR and CDR2 FQNEAQ (reference sequence).

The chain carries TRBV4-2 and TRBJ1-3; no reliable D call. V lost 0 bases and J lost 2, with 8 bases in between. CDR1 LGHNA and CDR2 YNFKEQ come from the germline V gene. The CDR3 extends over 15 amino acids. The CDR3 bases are TGTGCCAGCAGCCAAGATCAGTTTGCTGGAAACACCATATATTTT. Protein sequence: CASSQDQFAGNTIYF.

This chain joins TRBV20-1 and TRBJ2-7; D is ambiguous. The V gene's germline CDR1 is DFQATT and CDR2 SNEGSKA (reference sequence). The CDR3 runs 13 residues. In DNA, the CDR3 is TGCGCTTGCGGTTGGGGAAACTCCTACGAGCAGTACTTC. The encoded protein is CACGWGNSYEQYF.

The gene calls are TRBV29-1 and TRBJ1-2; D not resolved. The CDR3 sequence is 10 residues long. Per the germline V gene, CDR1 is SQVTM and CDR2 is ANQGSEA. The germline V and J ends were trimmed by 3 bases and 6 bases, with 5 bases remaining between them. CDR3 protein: CSVEQNGYTF. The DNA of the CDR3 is TGCAGCGTTGAGCAAAATGGCTACACCTTC.

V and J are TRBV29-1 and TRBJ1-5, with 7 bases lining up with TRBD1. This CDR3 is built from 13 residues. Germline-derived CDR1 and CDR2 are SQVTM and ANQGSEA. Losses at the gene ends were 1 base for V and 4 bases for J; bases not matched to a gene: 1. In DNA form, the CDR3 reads TGCAGCGTTGAAGTGACAGGGAATCAGCCCCAGCATTTT. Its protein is CSVEVTGNQPQHF.

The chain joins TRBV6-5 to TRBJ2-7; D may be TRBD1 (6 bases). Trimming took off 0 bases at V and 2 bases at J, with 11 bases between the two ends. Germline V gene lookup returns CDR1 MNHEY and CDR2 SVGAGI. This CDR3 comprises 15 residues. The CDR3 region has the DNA TGTGCCAGCAGTTACTCGATTTCAGGGGCCTACGAGCAGTACTTC. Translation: CASSYSISGAYEQYF.

The CDR3 is CSVEAAANGYTF. The CDR3 DNA is TGCAGCGTTGAAGCGGCAGCTAATGGCTACACCTTC. The chain combines TRBV29-1 with TRBJ1-2; D is undetermined. CDR3 size: 12 residues. Looked up from germline, CDR1 is SQVTM and CDR2 is ANQGSEA. The V end was cut by 1 base, the J end by 6 bases, with 9 bases between.

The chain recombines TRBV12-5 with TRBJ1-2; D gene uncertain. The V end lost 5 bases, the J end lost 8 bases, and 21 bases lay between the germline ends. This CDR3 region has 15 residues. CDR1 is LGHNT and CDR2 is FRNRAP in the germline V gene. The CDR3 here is CASGLTAGQFGGYTF. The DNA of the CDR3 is TGTGCTAGTGGTCTAACCGCCGGTCAATTCGGGGGCTACACCTTC.

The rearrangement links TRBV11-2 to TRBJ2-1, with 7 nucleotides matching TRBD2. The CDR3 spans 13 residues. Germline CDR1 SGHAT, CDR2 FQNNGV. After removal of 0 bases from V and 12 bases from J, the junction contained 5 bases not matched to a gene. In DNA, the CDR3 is TGTGCCAGCAGCTTAGAGGCTGGGGGGGGGCAGTTCTTC. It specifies CASSLEAGGGQFF.

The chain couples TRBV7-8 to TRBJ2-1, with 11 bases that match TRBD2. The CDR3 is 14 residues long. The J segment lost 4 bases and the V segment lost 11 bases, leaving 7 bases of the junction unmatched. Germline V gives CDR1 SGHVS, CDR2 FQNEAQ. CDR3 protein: CAVASGRTYNEQFF. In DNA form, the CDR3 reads TGTGCCGTAGCTAGCGGGAGGACGTACAATGAGCAGTTCTTC.

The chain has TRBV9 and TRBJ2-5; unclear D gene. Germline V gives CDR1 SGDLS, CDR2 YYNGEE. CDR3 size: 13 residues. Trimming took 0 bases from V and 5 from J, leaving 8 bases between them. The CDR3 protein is CASSVDLAETQYF. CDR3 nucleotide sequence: TGTGCCAGCAGCGTAGACTTGGCTGAGACCCAGTACTTC. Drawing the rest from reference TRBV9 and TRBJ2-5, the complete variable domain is DSGVTQTPKHLITATGQRVTLRCSPRSGDLSVYWYQQSLDQGLQFLIQYYNGEERAKGNILERFSAQQFPDLHSELNLSSLELGDSALYFCASSVDLAETQYFGPGTRLLVL.

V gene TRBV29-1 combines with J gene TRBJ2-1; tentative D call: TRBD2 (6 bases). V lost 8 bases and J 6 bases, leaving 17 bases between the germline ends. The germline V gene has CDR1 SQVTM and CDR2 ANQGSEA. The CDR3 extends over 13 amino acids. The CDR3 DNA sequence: TGCAGCCCCGCTCGATTGGGGGGCAATGAGCAGTTCTTC. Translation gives CSPARLGGNEQFF.

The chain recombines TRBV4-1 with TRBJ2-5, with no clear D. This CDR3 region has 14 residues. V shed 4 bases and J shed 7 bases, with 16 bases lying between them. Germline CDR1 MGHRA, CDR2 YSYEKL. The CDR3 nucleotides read TGCGCCAGCAGCCCTGCCATCCCAATCCTGACCCAGTACTTC. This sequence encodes CASSPAIPILTQYF.

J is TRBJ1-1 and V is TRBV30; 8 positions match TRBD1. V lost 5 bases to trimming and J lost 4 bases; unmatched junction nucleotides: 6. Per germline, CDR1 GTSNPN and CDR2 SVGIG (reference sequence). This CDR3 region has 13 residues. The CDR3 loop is CAWEGQGRTEAFF. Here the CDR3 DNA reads TGTGCCTGGGAAGGACAGGGCCGCACTGAAGCTTTCTTT.

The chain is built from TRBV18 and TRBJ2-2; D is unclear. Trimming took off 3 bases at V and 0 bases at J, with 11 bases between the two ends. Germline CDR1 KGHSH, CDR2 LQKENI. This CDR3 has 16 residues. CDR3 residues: CASSPWAEANTGELFF. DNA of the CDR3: TGTGCCAGCTCACCGTGGGCAGAAGCGAACACCGGGGAGCTGTTTTTT. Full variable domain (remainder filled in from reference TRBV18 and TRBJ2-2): NAGVMQNPRHLVRRRGQEARLRCSPMKGHSHVYWYRQLPEEGLKFMVYLQKENIIDESGMPKERFSAEFPKEGPSILRIQQVVRGDSAAYFCASSPWAEANTGELFFGEGSRLTVL.

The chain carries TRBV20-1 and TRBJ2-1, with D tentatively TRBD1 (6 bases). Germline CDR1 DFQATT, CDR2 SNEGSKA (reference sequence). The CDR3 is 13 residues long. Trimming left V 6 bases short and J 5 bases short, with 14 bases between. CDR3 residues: CSALWTDHNEQFF. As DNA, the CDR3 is TGCAGTGCCCTATGGACAGACCACAATGAGCAGTTCTTC.

CDR3 nucleotide sequence: TGCAGCGTACGAGAGACACCCTACTCCTACGAGCAGTACTTC. Translated, it gives CSVRETPYSYEQYF. The rearrangement links TRBV29-1 to TRBJ2-7; D unclear. This CDR3 has 14 amino acids. CDR1 is SQVTM, CDR2 ANQGSEA, per germline. The V end was cut by 6 bases, the J end by 0 bases, with 15 bases between.

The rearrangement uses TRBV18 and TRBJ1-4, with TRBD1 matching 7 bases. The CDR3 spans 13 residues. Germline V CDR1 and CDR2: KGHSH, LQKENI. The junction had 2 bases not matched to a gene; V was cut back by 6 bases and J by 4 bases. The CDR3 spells CASSGTDNEKLFF. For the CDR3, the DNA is TGTGCCAGCTCCGGGACAGATAATGAAAAACTGTTTTTT.

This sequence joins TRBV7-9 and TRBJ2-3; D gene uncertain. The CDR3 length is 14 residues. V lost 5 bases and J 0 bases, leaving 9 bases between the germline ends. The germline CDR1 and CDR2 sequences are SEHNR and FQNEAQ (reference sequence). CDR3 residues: CASSGQQSTDTQYF. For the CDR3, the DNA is TGTGCCAGCAGCGGCCAGCAGAGCACAGATACGCAGTATTTT.

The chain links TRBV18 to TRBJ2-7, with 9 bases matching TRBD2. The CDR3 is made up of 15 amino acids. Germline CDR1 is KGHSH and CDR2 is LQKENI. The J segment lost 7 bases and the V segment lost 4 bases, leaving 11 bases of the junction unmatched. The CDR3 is CASSLQLAGAGEQYF. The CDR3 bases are TGTGCCAGCTCACTCCAGTTAGCGGGAGCTGGGGAGCAGTACTTC.

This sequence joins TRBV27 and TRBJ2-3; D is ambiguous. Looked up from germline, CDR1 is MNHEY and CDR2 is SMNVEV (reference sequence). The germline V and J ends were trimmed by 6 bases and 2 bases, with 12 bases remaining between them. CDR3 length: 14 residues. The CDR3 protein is CASRPTRNTDTQYF. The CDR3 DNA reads TGTGCCAGCAGACCAACAAGGAACACAGATACGCAGTATTTT.

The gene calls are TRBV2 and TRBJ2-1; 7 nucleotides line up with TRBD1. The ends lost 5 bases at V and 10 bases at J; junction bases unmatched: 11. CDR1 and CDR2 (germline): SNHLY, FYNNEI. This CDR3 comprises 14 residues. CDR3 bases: TGTGCCAGCAGTCCAAGGACAGGCCCCGGGGAGCAGTTCTTC. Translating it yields CASSPRTGPGEQFF.

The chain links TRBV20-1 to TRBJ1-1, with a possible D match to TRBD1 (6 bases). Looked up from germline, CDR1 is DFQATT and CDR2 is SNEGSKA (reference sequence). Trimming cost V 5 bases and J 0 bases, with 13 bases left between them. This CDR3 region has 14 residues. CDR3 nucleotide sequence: TGCAGTGCTGGGACACCTTCGATGAACACTGAAGCTTTCTTT. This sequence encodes CSAGTPSMNTEAFF.

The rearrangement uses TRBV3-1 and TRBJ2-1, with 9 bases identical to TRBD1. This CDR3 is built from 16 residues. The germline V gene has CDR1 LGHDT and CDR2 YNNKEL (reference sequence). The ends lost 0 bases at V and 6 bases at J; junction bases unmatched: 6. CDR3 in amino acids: CASSQDTGTGSNEQFF. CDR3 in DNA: TGTGCCAGCAGCCAAGACACCGGGACAGGGAGCAATGAGCAGTTCTTC.

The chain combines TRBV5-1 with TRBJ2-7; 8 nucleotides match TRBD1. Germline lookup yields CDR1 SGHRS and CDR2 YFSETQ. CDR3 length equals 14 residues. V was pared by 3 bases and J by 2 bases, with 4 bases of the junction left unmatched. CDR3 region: CASSWTGTAYEQYF. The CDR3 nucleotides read TGCGCCAGCAGCTGGACAGGGACAGCCTACGAGCAGTACTTC.

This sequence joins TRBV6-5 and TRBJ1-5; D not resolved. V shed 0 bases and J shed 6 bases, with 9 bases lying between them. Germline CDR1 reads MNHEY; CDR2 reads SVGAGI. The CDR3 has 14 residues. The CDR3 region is CASSYSKSPQPQHF. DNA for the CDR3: TGTGCCAGCAGTTACTCGAAGTCACCTCAGCCCCAGCATTTT.

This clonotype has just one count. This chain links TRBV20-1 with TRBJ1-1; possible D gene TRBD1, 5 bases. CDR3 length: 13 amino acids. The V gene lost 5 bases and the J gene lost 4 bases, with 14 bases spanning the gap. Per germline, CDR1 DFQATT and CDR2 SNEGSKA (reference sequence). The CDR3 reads CSAFTGASTEAFF. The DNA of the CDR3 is TGCAGTGCTTTCACAGGAGCGAGCACTGAAGCTTTCTTT.

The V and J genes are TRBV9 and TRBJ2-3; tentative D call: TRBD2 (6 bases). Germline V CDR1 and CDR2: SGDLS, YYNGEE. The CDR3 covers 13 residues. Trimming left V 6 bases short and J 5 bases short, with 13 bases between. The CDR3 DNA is TGTGCCAGCAACGGAGGGCCTGGAGATACGCAGTATTTT. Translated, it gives CASNGGPGDTQYF.

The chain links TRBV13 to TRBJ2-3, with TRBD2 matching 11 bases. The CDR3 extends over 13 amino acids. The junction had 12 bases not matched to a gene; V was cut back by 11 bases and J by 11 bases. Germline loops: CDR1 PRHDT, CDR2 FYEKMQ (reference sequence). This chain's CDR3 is CAGCSGRASKQYF. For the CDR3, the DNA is TGTGCCGGTTGTAGCGGGAGGGCCTCGAAGCAGTATTTT.